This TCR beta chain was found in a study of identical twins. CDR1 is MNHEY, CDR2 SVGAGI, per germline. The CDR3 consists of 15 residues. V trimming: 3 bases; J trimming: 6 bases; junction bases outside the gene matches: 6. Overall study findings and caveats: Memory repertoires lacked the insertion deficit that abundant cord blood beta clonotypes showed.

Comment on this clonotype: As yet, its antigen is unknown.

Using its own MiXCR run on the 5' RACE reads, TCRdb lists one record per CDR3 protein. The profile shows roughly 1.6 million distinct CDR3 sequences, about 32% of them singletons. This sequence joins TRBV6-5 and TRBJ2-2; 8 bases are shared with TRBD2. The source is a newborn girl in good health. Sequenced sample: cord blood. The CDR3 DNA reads TGTGCCAGCAGTTATGGAGCGGGAGTCCCCGGGGAGCTGTTTTTT. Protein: CASSYGAGVPGELFF.